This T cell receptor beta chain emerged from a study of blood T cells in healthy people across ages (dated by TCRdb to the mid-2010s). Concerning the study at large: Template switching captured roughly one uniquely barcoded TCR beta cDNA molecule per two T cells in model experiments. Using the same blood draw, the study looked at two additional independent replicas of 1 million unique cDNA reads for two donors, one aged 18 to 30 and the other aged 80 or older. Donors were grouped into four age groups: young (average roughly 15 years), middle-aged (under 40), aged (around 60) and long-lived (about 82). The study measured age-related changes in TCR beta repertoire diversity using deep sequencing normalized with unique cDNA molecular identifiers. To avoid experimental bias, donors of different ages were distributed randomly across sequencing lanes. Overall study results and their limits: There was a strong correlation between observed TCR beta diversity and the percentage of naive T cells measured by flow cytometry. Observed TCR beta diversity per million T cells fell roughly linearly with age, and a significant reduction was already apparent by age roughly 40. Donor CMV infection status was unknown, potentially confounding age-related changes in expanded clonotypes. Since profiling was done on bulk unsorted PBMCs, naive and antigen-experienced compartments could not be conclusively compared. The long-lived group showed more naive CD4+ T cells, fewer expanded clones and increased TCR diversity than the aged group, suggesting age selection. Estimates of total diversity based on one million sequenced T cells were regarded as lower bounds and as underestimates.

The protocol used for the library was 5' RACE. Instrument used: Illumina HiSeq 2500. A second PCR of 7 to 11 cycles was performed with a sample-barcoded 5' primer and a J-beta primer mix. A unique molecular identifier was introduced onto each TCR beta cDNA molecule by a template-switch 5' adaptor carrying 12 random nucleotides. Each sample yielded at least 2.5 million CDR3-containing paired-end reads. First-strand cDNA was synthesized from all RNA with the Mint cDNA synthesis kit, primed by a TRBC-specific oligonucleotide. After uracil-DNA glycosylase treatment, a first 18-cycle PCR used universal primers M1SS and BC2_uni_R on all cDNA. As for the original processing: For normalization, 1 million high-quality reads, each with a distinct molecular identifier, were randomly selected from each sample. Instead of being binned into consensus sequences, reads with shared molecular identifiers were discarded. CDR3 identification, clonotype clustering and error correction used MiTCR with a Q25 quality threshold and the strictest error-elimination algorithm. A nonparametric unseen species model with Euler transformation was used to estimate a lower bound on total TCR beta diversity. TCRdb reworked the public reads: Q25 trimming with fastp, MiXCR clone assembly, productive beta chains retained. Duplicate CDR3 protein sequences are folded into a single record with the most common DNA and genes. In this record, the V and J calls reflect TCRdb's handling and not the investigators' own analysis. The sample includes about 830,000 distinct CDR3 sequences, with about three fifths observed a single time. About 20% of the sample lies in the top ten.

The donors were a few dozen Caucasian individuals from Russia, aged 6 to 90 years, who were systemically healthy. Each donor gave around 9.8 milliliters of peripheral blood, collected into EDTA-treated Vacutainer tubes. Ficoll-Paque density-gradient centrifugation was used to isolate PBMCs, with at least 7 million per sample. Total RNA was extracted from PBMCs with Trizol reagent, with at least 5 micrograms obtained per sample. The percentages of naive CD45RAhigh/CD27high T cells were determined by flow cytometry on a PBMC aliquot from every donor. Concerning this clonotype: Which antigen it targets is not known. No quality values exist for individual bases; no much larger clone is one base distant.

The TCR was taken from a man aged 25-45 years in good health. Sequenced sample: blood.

The CDR3 protein: CSAVLREGSYEQYF. The DNA sequence follows: TGCAGTGCCGTCCTTCGAGAGGGGTCCTACGAGCAGTACTTC. The V and J segments used are TRBV20-1 and TRBJ2-7, with the D call tentatively TRBD1 or TRBD2, each fitting 5 bases. Trimming at the junction amounts to 6 bases on V and 1 base on J, and the germline ends lie 16 bases apart. From its cysteine to its phenylalanine, the CDR3 spans 14 amino acids. Only CDR3 DNA is held: 42 bases, read in frame from base 1. The CDR1 and CDR2 encoded by the germline V gene (reference sequence) are DFQATT and SNEGSKA.